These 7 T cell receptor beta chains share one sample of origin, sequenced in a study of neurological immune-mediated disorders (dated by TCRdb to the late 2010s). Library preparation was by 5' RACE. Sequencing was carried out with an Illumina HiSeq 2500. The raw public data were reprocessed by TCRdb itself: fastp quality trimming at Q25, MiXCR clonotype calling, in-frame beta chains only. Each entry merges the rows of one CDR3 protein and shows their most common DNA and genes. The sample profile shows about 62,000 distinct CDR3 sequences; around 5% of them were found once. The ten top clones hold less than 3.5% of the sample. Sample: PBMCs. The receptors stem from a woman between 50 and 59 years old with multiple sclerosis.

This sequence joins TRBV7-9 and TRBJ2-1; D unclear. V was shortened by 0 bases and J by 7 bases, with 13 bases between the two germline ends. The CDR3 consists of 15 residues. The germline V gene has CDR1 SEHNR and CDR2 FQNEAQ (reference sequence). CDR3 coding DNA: TGTGCCAGCAGCTTAGCCCAACCATCGAGGAATGAGCAGTTCTTC. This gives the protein CASSLAQPSRNEQFF.

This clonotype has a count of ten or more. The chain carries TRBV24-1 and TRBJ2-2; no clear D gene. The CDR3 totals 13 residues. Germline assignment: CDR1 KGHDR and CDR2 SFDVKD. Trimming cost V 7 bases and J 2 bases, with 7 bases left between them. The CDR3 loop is CATSPLNTGELFF. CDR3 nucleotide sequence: TGTGCCACCAGCCCTCTAAACACCGGGGAGCTGTTTTTT.

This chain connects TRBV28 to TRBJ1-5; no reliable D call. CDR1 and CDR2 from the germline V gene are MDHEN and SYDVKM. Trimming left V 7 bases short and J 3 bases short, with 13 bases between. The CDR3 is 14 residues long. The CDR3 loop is CASTNGHHNQPQHF. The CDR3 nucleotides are TGTGCCAGCACCAATGGGCATCACAATCAGCCCCAGCATTTT.

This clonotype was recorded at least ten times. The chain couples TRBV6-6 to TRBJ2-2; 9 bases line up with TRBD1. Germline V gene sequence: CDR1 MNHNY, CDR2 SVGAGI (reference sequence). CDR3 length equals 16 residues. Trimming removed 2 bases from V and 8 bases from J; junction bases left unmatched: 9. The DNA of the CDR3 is TGTGCCAGCAGTTACCCTTTGGACAGGGGAAGAGGGGAGCTGTTTTTT. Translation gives CASSYPLDRGRGELFF.

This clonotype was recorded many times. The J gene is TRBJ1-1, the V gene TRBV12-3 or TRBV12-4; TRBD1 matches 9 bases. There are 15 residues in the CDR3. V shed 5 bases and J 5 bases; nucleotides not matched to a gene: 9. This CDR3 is CASSISGTGLTEAFF. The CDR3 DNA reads TGTGCCAGCAGTATATCCGGGACAGGGCTGACTGAAGCTTTCTTT.

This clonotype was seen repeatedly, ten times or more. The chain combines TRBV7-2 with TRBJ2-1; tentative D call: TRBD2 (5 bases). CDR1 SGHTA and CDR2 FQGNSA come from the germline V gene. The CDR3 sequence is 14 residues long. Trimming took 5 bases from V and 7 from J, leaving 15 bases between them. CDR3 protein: CASSTPTMRNEQFF. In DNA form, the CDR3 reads TGTGCCAGCAGCACCCCGACTATGAGGAATGAGCAGTTCTTC. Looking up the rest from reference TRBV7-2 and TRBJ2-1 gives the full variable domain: GAGVSQSPSNKVTEKGKDVELRCDPISGHTALYWYRQSLGQGLEFLIYFQGNSAPDKSGLPSDRFSAERTGGSVSTLTIQRTQQEDSAVYLCASSTPTMRNEQFFGPGTRLTVL.

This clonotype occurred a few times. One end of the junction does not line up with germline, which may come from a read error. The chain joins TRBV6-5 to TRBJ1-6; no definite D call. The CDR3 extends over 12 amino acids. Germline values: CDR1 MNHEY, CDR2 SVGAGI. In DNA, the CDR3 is TGTGCCAGCAGTTCTGTGGACTCACCCCTCAACTTT. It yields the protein CASSSVDSPLNF.